This T cell receptor beta chain was recovered during a study of T cell responses to AZD1222 COVID-19 vaccine. The wider study: Timing groups of about 4 and about 12 weeks for second doses were pooled. Findings and caveats of the study: Females outnumbered males among donors, who were mostly white British; clonal diversity was possibly underestimated. Only five or six AZD1222 recipients tested seropositive at baseline. Spike-specific TCR breadth and depth were elevated following two AZD1222 doses.

The length of the CDR3 is 15 residues. CDR1 LNHNV and CDR2 YYDKDF come from the germline V gene (reference sequence). Deletions cut 0 bases from V and 7 bases from J, with 13 bases between. Of note for this clone: Its antigen is unknown.

TCRdb's copy holds only in-frame clones and misses some; the assay was immunoSEQ multiplex PCR. In the table there are 90,000 to 130,000 clones, roughly 87% of which are singletons. This clonotype originated in an adult in good health. V usage is TRBV15 and J usage is TRBJ1-5; possibly TRBD1 for D (5 bases). The source was peripheral blood, collected on day 0 of AZD1222 vaccination. CDR3 protein: CATSRDRGWGQPQHF. In nucleotides, the CDR3 is TGTGCCACCAGCAGAGACCGGGGTTGGGGGCAGCCCCAGCATTTT.